Listed here is a single TCR beta chain. Antigen: not known. The data were obtained in a study of T-cell reconstitution after alpha-beta-depleted transplantation in children. The germline gives CDR1 LGHDT, CDR2 YNNKEL (reference sequence). The V and J ends lost 0 bases and 7 bases respectively, with 10 bases between them. This CDR3 is 13 amino acids long. Preparing the TCRbeta library involved the use of unique molecular identifiers. One entry per CDR3 protein results from TCRdb running MiXCR on the PCR reads. The profile shows about 250,000 distinct CDR3 sequences, roughly 25% of them singletons. General study points: TCRbeta diversity was high at day 60 in some patients (a result of surviving recipient T cells and thymic progenitors). T-cell counts and diversity at one year post-transplant came mainly from newly produced T cells. Two months or so post-transplant, alpha-beta T cells reportedly derived from several hundred expanded graft clones.

The sequence derives from a female patient aged 2 to 10 who had a stem cell transplant for congenital amegakaryocytic thrombocytopenia, so the T cells may come from the graft donor. V usage is TRBV3-1 and J usage is TRBJ2-7; D not certain. Material: PBMCs, mostly from graft donor cells, obtained 360 days after TCRalphabeta/CD19-depleted stem cell transplant. The CDR3 DNA is TGTGCCAGCAGCCAAGAAATCCGACTTGAGCAGTACTTC. Its translation is CASSQEIRLEQYF.